Included here is one T cell receptor beta chain sequence, with context. The data stem from a study of blood T cell repertoires in COVID-19. Turning to the study itself: T cells, B-cell-depleted T cells, or PBMCs provided the cDNA or gDNA that served as material.

As originally analysed: Amplification of reference gene primers provided the estimated nucleated cell counts. Only in-frame clones appear in the TCRdb table, and some are missing; sequencing was by immunoSEQ multiplex PCR. Clone size and V and J calls were adopted from that table, with D and trimming inferred from the DNA. Of around 160,000 clones listed, 81% are singletons. This TCR was recovered from a human donor with acute or convalescent COVID-19. The donor label of this sample is uncertain. The sample consisted of peripheral blood.

DNA of the CDR3: TGTGCCAGCAGCCGACAGGGAAATTCACCCCTCCACTTT. Its protein is CASSRQGNSPLHF. The chain employs TRBV3-1 (or the pseudogene TRBV3-2) and TRBJ1-6; 7 nucleotides match TRBD1. Germline V lookup: CDR1 LGHDT, CDR2 YNNKEL (reference sequence). After removal of 4 bases from V and 7 bases from J, the junction contained 1 base not matched to a gene. This CDR3 spans 13 amino acids.